The 2 T cell receptor beta chains below were found in one sample sequenced in a study of cytomegalovirus exposure and HLA in healthy donors. The PCR ran on 60 Vbeta and 13 Jbeta primers. Assay used: immunoSEQ multiplex PCR; TCRdb lists only in-frame clones, some missing. The sample lists tens of thousands of clones; around three quarters were seen once. The sequenced sample consisted of PBMCs. The receptors here all came from a man aged 50-59 years in good health and CMV-seronegative.

The CDR3 sequence is CASSVGLAGITTQYF. CDR3 DNA: TGTGCCAGCAGCGTCGGACTAGCGGGAATTACTACGCAGTATTTT. The chain joins TRBV9 to TRBJ2-3; 12 nucleotides match TRBD2. Germline V gives CDR1 SGDLS, CDR2 YYNGEE. This CDR3 spans 15 amino acids. V gave up 2 bases and J gave up 8 bases; unmatched junction bases: 6.

The CDR3 DNA reads as TGTGCCAGCAGTGAAGTCCAGGGGGCCTACAATGAGCAGTTCTTC. Amino acids: CASSEVQGAYNEQFF. This chain connects TRBV2 to TRBJ2-1; 7 bases map to TRBD1. The CDR3 runs to 15 residues. V shed 1 base, J shed 2 bases, and the junction held 2 bases outside the gene matches. CDR1 is SNHLY, CDR2 FYNNEI, per germline.